This entry features one T cell receptor beta chain sequence. The CDR3 totals 16 residues. Germline V CDR1 and CDR2: SNHLY, FYNNEI. Losses at the gene ends were 5 bases for V and 2 bases for J; bases not matched to a gene: 9. These data are taken from a study of OX40 agonist ivuxolimab in advanced cancers. Method: immunoSEQ multiplex PCR; TCRdb's copy keeps in-frame clones and lacks some. In the table there are 57,000 or so clones, under 95% of which are singletons. The sequence was obtained from an adult with an advanced solid tumor such as melanoma, head and neck, liver or kidney cancer. V gene TRBV2 combines with J gene TRBJ1-5; 7 bases match TRBD1. Sequenced here: CD4+ or CD8+ T cells sorted from blood, sampled in a trial of the OX40 agonist ivuxolimab. CDR3 protein: CASSRQGPGGNQPQHF. The CDR3 region has the DNA TGTGCCAGCAGTAGACAGGGACCGGGCGGCAATCAGCCCCAGCATTTT. The variable domain in full, completed from reference TRBV2 and TRBJ1-5, reads EPEVTQTPSHQVTQMGQEVILRCVPISNHLYFYWYRQILGQKVEFLVSFYNNEISEKSEIFDDQFSVERPDGSNFTLKIRSTKLEDSAMYFCASSRQGPGGNQPQHFGDGTRLSIL.